This entry lists 21 T cell receptor beta chains sequenced from one sample in a study of T cell responses to AZD1222 COVID-19 vaccine. Here immunoSEQ multiplex PCR was the method, and the copy in TCRdb shows in-frame clones only, minus some. The data hold roughly 140,000 clones, with 90% observed a single time. The source was peripheral blood, collected on day 0 of AZD1222 vaccination. Receptors originate from an adult in good health.

This chain connects TRBV19 to TRBJ2-7; D possibly corresponds to TRBD1 (6 bases). The CDR3 loop spans 15 amino acids. CDR1 and CDR2 from the germline V gene are LNHDA and SQIVND (reference sequence). Trimming cost V 1 base and J 4 bases, with 14 bases left between them. The CDR3 DNA is TGTGCCAGTAGTATAGGTGGGGGACACGAATACGAGCAGTACTTC. It specifies CASSIGGGHEYEQYF.

CDR3 nucleotide sequence: TGTGCCAGCTCACAGGGCAATCAGCCCCAGCATTTT. Protein product: CASSQGNQPQHF. This chain joins TRBV19 and TRBJ1-5; perhaps TRBD1 as D (5 bases). V was clipped by 9 bases and J by 2 bases, with 8 bases between them. The germline CDR1 and CDR2 sequences are LNHDA and SQIVND (reference sequence). The CDR3 contains 12 residues.

This sequence joins TRBV3-1 (or the pseudogene TRBV3-2) and TRBJ1-2; D is unresolved. Germline V gene data show CDR1 as LGHDT and CDR2 as YNNKEL (reference sequence). V lost 1 base and J 5 bases, leaving 2 bases between the germline ends. The CDR3 has 11 residues. The CDR3 DNA reads TGTGCCAGCAGCCAAGGGTATGGCTACACCTTC. As protein: CASSQGYGYTF.

The V gene is TRBV28, the J gene TRBJ2-7, with 11 bases fitting TRBD1. The V gene end was trimmed by 6 bases and the J gene end by 6 bases; junction bases not matched to a gene: 10. This CDR3 contains 15 residues. The V gene's germline CDR1 is MDHEN and CDR2 SYDVKM. The CDR3 here is CASRIIGQGAGEQYF. The CDR3 DNA sequence: TGTGCCAGCAGGATAATTGGACAGGGGGCGGGCGAGCAGTACTTC.

The V call is TRBV6-6, the J call TRBJ1-6, with 11 nucleotides matching TRBD1. Looked up from germline, CDR1 is MNHNY and CDR2 is SVGAGI (reference sequence). V lost 5 bases, J lost 1 base, and 7 bases stayed unmatched. The CDR3 consists of 18 residues. The CDR3 sequence is CASSPGTGGWSYNSPLHF. The CDR3 region has the DNA TGTGCCAGCAGTCCTGGGACAGGGGGTTGGTCCTATAATTCACCCCTCCACTTT.

This clone was recorded only once. The rearrangement uses TRBV14 and TRBJ2-7, with D unresolved. Trimming left V 6 bases short and J 3 bases short, with 12 bases between. Germline V gene lookup returns CDR1 SGHDN and CDR2 FVKESK. The CDR3 contains 13 residues. The CDR3 protein is CASSPGFFYEQYF. As DNA, the CDR3 is TGTGCCAGCAGTCCTGGGTTTTTCTACGAGCAGTACTTC.

For the CDR3, the DNA is TGTGCCAGCAGCTTAGTTTTTGTTGGGACAGCCCAGGGTAATTCACCCCTCCACTTT. It yields the protein CASSLVFVGTAQGNSPLHF. The rearrangement links TRBV7-8 to TRBJ1-6; TRBD1 matches 7 bases. With V trimmed by 1 base and J by 6 bases, 15 bases remained unmatched. The CDR3 totals 19 residues. In germline, CDR1 is SGHVS, CDR2 FQNEAQ.

The rearrangement links TRBV6-5 to TRBJ1-6, with 7 bases fitting TRBD1. V was pared by 4 bases and J by 8 bases, with 11 bases of the junction left unmatched. Germline loops: CDR1 MNHEY, CDR2 SVGAGI. There are 16 residues in the CDR3. In DNA form, the CDR3 reads TGTGCCAGCAGTTCCTTCCCGGACAGGTTTTATTCACCCCTCCACTTT. Residues: CASSSFPDRFYSPLHF.

The chain couples TRBV4-3 to TRBJ1-1; D is ambiguous. V was pared by 0 bases and J by 2 bases, with 10 bases between. Germline V gene lookup returns CDR1 LGHNA and CDR2 YSLEER. There are 15 residues in the CDR3. This chain's CDR3 is CASSQDWAPNTEAFF. CDR3 DNA: TGCGCCAGCAGCCAAGATTGGGCACCCAACACTGAAGCTTTCTTT.

The chain combines TRBV11-3 with TRBJ2-1; tentatively, D is TRBD2 (5 bases). Germline values: CDR1 SGHNT, CDR2 YENEEA. V dropped 4 bases and J dropped 9 bases, with 13 bases sitting between them. This CDR3 has 13 amino acids. CDR3 protein: CASSSRDSREQFF. The CDR3, as DNA: TGTGCCAGCAGCTCACGGGATAGCCGTGAGCAGTTCTTC.

The V call is TRBV5-8, the J call TRBJ2-3, with 8 bases identical to TRBD2. The V and J ends lost 6 bases and 6 bases, in that order; junction bases with no gene match: 18. The CDR3 is made up of 17 amino acids. Germline V lookup: CDR1 SGHTS, CDR2 YDEGEE. The CDR3 nucleotides are TGTGCCAGCAAGATCGGGCGGGAGGCCCGGTCCGCGGATACGCAGTATTTT. It yields the protein CASKIGREARSADTQYF.

V and J are TRBV19 and TRBJ2-2; D uncertain. This CDR3 region has 13 residues. Trimming removed 6 bases from V and 1 base from J, with 6 bases in between. Germline loops: CDR1 LNHDA, CDR2 SQIVND (reference sequence). CDR3: CASSLKNTGELFF. The CDR3 DNA sequence: TGTGCCAGTAGCCTAAAGAACACCGGGGAGCTGTTTTTT.

The chain is built from TRBV2 and TRBJ2-2; 9 nucleotides match TRBD2. This CDR3 has 15 residues. Germline trimming cut 6 bases from V and 4 bases from J; bases unmatched to any gene: 6. In germline, CDR1 is SNHLY, CDR2 FYNNEI. Here the CDR3 DNA reads TGTGCCAGCAGGGCTAGCGGGATGGCCACCGGGGAGCTGTTTTTT. This codes for CASRASGMATGELFF.

The chain combines TRBV28 with TRBJ2-1, with D uncertain. V was cut by 6 bases and J by 2 bases, with 17 bases left in between. The germline gives CDR1 MDHEN, CDR2 SYDVKM. The CDR3 is 16 residues long. In DNA form, the CDR3 reads TGTGCCAGCAGGGCTGATGTGGGGTCCACCTACAATGAGCAGTTCTTC. Protein: CASRADVGSTYNEQFF.

V and J are TRBV11-2 and TRBJ2-4; tentatively, D is TRBD2 (5 bases). V was pared by 0 bases and J by 2 bases, with 11 bases between. The CDR3 runs 16 residues. The germline gives CDR1 SGHAT, CDR2 FQNNGV. In DNA, the CDR3 is TGTGCCAGCAGCTTAGATCTCGAGGGTTCCAAAAACATTCAGTACTTC. It translates to CASSLDLEGSKNIQYF.

The chain has TRBV5-6 and TRBJ2-1, with a tentative D call TRBD2 (5 bases). The CDR3 runs 15 residues. V was clipped by 0 bases and J by 4 bases, with 11 bases between them. Germline V gene sequence: CDR1 SGHDT, CDR2 YYEEEE. CDR3 nucleotides: TGTGCCAGCAGCTTGGTAGGGTCGGGGTACAATGAGCAGTTCTTC. The encoded protein is CASSLVGSGYNEQFF.

The V and J genes are TRBV7-9 and TRBJ2-2; TRBD2 matches 9 bases. Germline CDR1 SEHNR, CDR2 FQNEAQ (reference sequence). After removal of 8 bases from V and 4 bases from J, the junction contained 5 bases not matched to a gene. This CDR3 is 14 amino acids long. The CDR3 coding sequence is TGTGCCAGCTTAAAGCGGGAGGTCACCGGGGAGCTGTTTTTT. This translates into CASLKREVTGELFF.

J is TRBJ2-3 and V is TRBV3-1 (or the pseudogene TRBV3-2), with D uncertain. Per germline, CDR1 LGHDT and CDR2 YNNKEL (reference sequence). Between the trimmed V and J ends, which lost 0 bases and 0 bases, there was a span of 13 bases. The CDR3 extends over 17 amino acids. In DNA form, the CDR3 reads TGTGCCAGCAGCCAAGATCGGATGTACCCTAGCACAGATACGCAGTATTTT. This gives the protein CASSQDRMYPSTDTQYF.

The CDR3 region is CASSLTPGAQQYF. CDR3 DNA sequence: TGTGCCAGCAGTTTAACCCCGGGTGCTCAGCAGTACTTC. This chain connects TRBV6-2 or TRBV6-3 to TRBJ2-7; D call uncertain. The V and J ends lost 4 bases and 8 bases respectively, with 15 bases between them. CDR3 length equals 13 residues. The germline V gene encodes CDR1 MNHEY and CDR2 SVGEGT.

The V gene is TRBV6-6, the J gene TRBJ2-1, with 7 bases that match TRBD2. Germline V gene sequence: CDR1 MNHNY, CDR2 SVGAGI (reference sequence). Trimming removed 6 bases from V and 1 base from J; junction bases left unmatched: 3. The CDR3 is 14 amino acids. CDR3 in amino acids: CASRTSESYNEQFF. The CDR3 bases are TGTGCCAGCAGAACTAGCGAGTCCTACAATGAGCAGTTCTTC.

J is TRBJ2-3 and V is TRBV5-1; D not certain. V was shortened by 0 bases and J by 3 bases, with 14 bases between the two germline ends. The CDR3 is 16 amino acids. Germline assignment: CDR1 SGHRS and CDR2 YFSETQ. The CDR3 is CASSLAGLRFTDTQYF. The CDR3 DNA reads as TGCGCCAGCAGCTTGGCCGGTTTGAGGTTTACAGATACGCAGTATTTT. The whole variable domain, filled in from reference TRBV5-1 and TRBJ2-3, reads KAGVTQTPRYLIKTRGQQVTLSCSPISGHRSVSWYQQTPGQGLQFLFEYFSETQRNKGNFPGRFSGRQFSNSRSEMNVSTLELGDSALYLCASSLAGLRFTDTQYFGPGTRLTVL.